This T cell receptor (beta chain) was identified in a study of control samples from healthy donors and cancer patients. TCRdb's copy holds only in-frame clones and misses some; the assay was immunoSEQ multiplex PCR. The sample has about 180,000 clones, around 90% seen once. The CDR3 has 14 residues. V was pared by 3 bases and J by 6 bases, with 14 bases between. Looked up from germline, CDR1 is LGHDT and CDR2 is YNNKEL (reference sequence). This receptor was identified in a woman aged 50 to 60 in good health. V and J are TRBV3-1 (or the pseudogene TRBV3-2) and TRBJ1-1; no clear D gene. Sequenced input: blood. The CDR3, as DNA: TGTGCCAGCAGCCAGACGGGTGAGGTTCCTGAAGCTTTCTTT. Its protein is CASSQTGEVPEAFF.